This T cell receptor (beta chain) was sequenced for a study of T-cell memory formation after mild COVID-19. This clonotype was detected only a few times. What it binds is not known. The germline CDR1 and CDR2 sequences are SGHVS and FQNEAQ. The CDR3 spans 16 residues. The V end lost 4 bases, the J end lost 5 bases, and 20 bases lay between the germline ends. TCR alpha and TCR beta cDNA libraries with sample barcodes and UMIs came from 5'RACE using constant-segment primers. TCRdb called the 5' RACE reads again in MiXCR, with one record for every CDR3 protein. The sample yields about 130,000 distinct CDR3 sequences, about 18% seen once. Study-level findings and limits: Prior to infection, memory already included some responding clones, suggesting cross-reactive memory joined. Day 15 to 85 contracting clones showed balanced CD4/CD8; later expanders leaned CD4+.

The chain uses TRBV7-8 and TRBJ1-1; the D gene is possibly TRBD1 (6 bases). The TCR originated in a man aged 18-30 years who had mild COVID-19 (a few samples of this study predate the infection). Cell type and time point are not known. Sequenced material: PBMCs or a T cell subset sorted from them (not recorded which). CDR3 sequence (DNA): TGTGCCAGCAGCTCAATGGGGGCAGGGGAGAGGACTGAAGCTTTCTTT. Translated, it gives CASSSMGAGERTEAFF.